A single sample gave rise to the 23 T cell receptor beta chains below, sequenced in a study of cytomegalovirus exposure and HLA in healthy donors. Primers: 60 Vbeta forward and 13 Jbeta reverse. TCRdb keeps only in-frame clones here, not all; method: immunoSEQ multiplex PCR. The sample holds a few hundred thousand clones; about 83% are singletons and the top ten take approximately 10%. The sample comprised PBMCs. The receptors come from a woman between 45 and 65 years old in good health and CMV-seropositive.

The J gene is TRBJ1-4, the V gene TRBV4-3, with D unresolved. Trimming pared 6 bases from V and 8 bases from J, leaving 16 bases between. The CDR3 consists of 14 residues. The germline gives CDR1 LGHNA, CDR2 YSLEER. DNA for the CDR3: TGCGCCAGCAGTCCCGTACACTATGGGGAAAAACTGTTTTTT. Protein sequence: CASSPVHYGEKLFF.

This chain joins TRBV9 and TRBJ2-1, with TRBD2 matching over 8 bases. Germline-derived CDR1 and CDR2 are SGDLS and YYNGEE. This CDR3 has 16 amino acids. The V segment lost 2 bases and the J segment 0 bases; nucleotides outside the gene matches: 4. The CDR3 loop reads CASSVTSGSSYNEQFF. The DNA of the CDR3 is TGTGCCAGCAGCGTCACTAGCGGCAGCTCCTACAATGAGCAGTTCTTC.

V and J are TRBV10-2 and TRBJ2-5; 7 bases line up with TRBD1. The J call may be incorrect, as the DNA end agrees better with TRBJ2-7. Germline V gives CDR1 WSHSY, CDR2 SAAADI. The CDR3 extends over 13 amino acids. CDR3 region: CASSLQGNYEQYF. The CDR3 bases are TGCGCCAGCAGCCTACAGGGGAACTACGAGCAGTACTTC.

The V and J genes are TRBV30 and TRBJ1-1, with D possibly being TRBD1 (5 bases). Trimming took off 1 base at V and 5 bases at J, with 8 bases between the two ends. This CDR3 contains 12 residues. Germline V gives CDR1 GTSNPN, CDR2 SVGIG (reference sequence). CDR3: CAWSGGRTEAFF. The CDR3 coding sequence is TGTGCCTGGAGTGGGGGCAGGACTGAAGCTTTCTTT.

This clone is a singleton in its sample. The chain has TRBV19 and TRBJ2-2; D uncertain. CDR1 and CDR2 (germline): LNHDA, SQIVND (reference sequence). V was shortened by 5 bases and J by 1 base, with 11 bases between the two germline ends. This CDR3 comprises 15 residues. This CDR3 reads CASSPTHRNTGELFF. DNA for the CDR3: TGTGCCAGTAGTCCAACCCACAGGAACACCGGGGAGCTGTTTTTT. Looking up the rest from reference TRBV19 and TRBJ2-2 gives the full variable domain: DGGITQSPKYLFRKEGQNVTLSCEQNLNHDAMYWYRQDPGQGLRLIYYSQIVNDFQKGDIAEGYSVSREKKESFPLTVTSAQKNPTAFYLCASSPTHRNTGELFFGEGSRLTVL.

V gene TRBV5-1 combines with J gene TRBJ1-4; no clear D gene. The V gene's germline CDR1 is SGHRS and CDR2 YFSETQ. Trimming removed 3 bases at V and 0 bases at J, with 9 bases between. CDR3 size: 15 residues. DNA of the CDR3: TGCGCCAGCAGCTCTGACACCTCAACTAATGAAAAACTGTTTTTT. It yields the protein CASSSDTSTNEKLFF.

The rearrangement uses TRBV5-6 and TRBJ2-1; 8 positions agree with TRBD2. The V gene end was trimmed by 1 base and the J gene end by 4 bases; junction bases not matched to a gene: 10. The CDR3 runs 17 residues. Germline CDR1 and CDR2: SGHDT and YYEEEE. This CDR3 reads CASSLREGGLRYNEQFF. The CDR3 coding sequence is TGTGCCAGCAGCTTGCGGGAGGGGGGGCTTAGGTACAATGAGCAGTTCTTC. The whole variable domain, remainder taken from reference TRBV5-6 and TRBJ2-1, is DAGVTQSPTHLIKTRGQQVTLRCSPKSGHDTVSWYQQALGQGPQFIFQYYEEEERQRGNFPDRFSGHQFPNYSSELNVNALLLGDSALYLCASSLREGGLRYNEQFFGPGTRLTVL.

The chain has TRBV19 and TRBJ2-1, with 9 bases that match TRBD1. Germline CDR1 reads LNHDA; CDR2 reads SQIVND (reference sequence). The CDR3 totals 22 residues. The J segment lost 2 bases and the V segment lost 4 bases, leaving 24 bases of the junction unmatched. The chain's CDR3 is CASSRNLDRGYSTYGTYNEQFF. CDR3 sequence (DNA): TGTGCCAGTAGTAGAAATCTCGACAGGGGGTATAGTACTTACGGGACCTACAATGAGCAGTTCTTC.

The genes are TRBV15 and TRBJ2-1, with 10 bases fitting TRBD2. This CDR3 has 16 amino acids. J gave up 9 bases and V 1 base, and 9 bases lay outside the gene matches. Germline values: CDR1 LNHNV, CDR2 YYDKDF (reference sequence). CDR3 sequence (DNA): TGTGCCACCAGCAGAGCTCGGAGCGGGGGGGCGGGTGAGCAGTTCTTC. Its protein product is CATSRARSGGAGEQFF.

The chain uses TRBV25-1 and TRBJ1-6; unclear D gene. CDR3 length: 15 residues. V was cut by 3 bases and J by 9 bases, with 15 bases left in between. Germline assignment: CDR1 MGHDK and CDR2 SYGVNS. DNA of the CDR3: TGTGCCAGCAGTGATCCCGGGTTAACGTTTTCACCCCTCCACTTT. It encodes CASSDPGLTFSPLHF.

This rearrangement joins TRBV18 to TRBJ1-1, with D tentatively TRBD1 (6 bases). The CDR3 consists of 16 residues. V dropped 1 base and J dropped 4 bases, with 16 bases sitting between them. The germline gives CDR1 KGHSH, CDR2 LQKENI. In DNA, the CDR3 is TGTGCCAGCTCACCACGGGTCGGGGGGCGTGGCACTGAAGCTTTCTTT. Protein product: CASSPRVGGRGTEAFF.

V usage is TRBV6-6 and J usage is TRBJ2-1, with TRBD2 matching 7 bases. The germline CDR1 and CDR2 sequences are MNHNY and SVGAGI (reference sequence). Trimming took 2 bases from V and 6 from J; bases not matched to a gene: 7. CDR3 length: 15 amino acids. CDR3 in DNA: TGTGCCAGCAGTTACCCCAGGCCTAGCGGCAATGAGCAGTTCTTC. Its protein product is CASSYPRPSGNEQFF.

V and J are TRBV27 and TRBJ1-5; TRBD1 matches 8 bases. The CDR3 contains 13 residues. The V gene's germline CDR1 is MNHEY and CDR2 SMNVEV (reference sequence). After removal of 3 bases from V and 10 bases from J, the junction contained 5 bases not matched to a gene. The chain's CDR3 is CASSFHRGEPQHF. The DNA of the CDR3 is TGTGCCAGCAGTTTCCACAGGGGGGAACCCCAGCATTTT.

Points on this clone: Mismatch with germline at one junction end may stem from a read error. This chain joins TRBV19 and TRBJ2-1; 9 bases match TRBD2. The CDR3 length is 15 residues. Germline V gives CDR1 LNHDA, CDR2 SQIVND (reference sequence). CDR3 amino acids: CASTILAGSYNEQFF. The CDR3 nucleotides read TGTGCCAGTACTATACTAGCGGGTTCCTACAATGAGCAGTTCTTC.

V and J are TRBV7-2 and TRBJ1-5; D gene unclear. V was trimmed by 2 bases and J by 1 base, leaving 9 bases between them. Germline V gives CDR1 SGHTA, CDR2 FQGNSA. This CDR3 is 15 amino acids long. The DNA of the CDR3 is TGTGCCAGCAGCTTAAGGCCCGGGAGCAATCAGCCCCAGCATTTT. Protein: CASSLRPGSNQPQHF.

The rearrangement joins TRBV19 to TRBJ2-6; no firm D call. V gave up 5 bases and J gave up 4 bases, with 18 bases separating them. The CDR3 totals 17 residues. Germline loops: CDR1 LNHDA, CDR2 SQIVND (reference sequence). CDR3 DNA sequence: TGTGCCAGTAGTGCTCTAGGTCTCGCCGCCGGGGCCAACGTCCTGACTTTC. It yields the protein CASSALGLAAGANVLTF.

The chain combines TRBV5-1 with TRBJ2-5; perhaps TRBD2 as D (5 bases). With 0 bases removed from V and 3 bases from J, the gap between germline ends came to 12 bases. CDR3 length equals 15 residues. Germline V CDR1 and CDR2: SGHRS, YFSETQ. DNA of the CDR3: TGCGCCAGCAGCTTGGTTGTAGGGAGTGAAGAGACCCAGTACTTC. Its translation: CASSLVVGSEETQYF.

The chain carries TRBV5-4 and TRBJ2-5, with 8 bases lining up with TRBD1. V lost 6 bases and J lost 3; bases outside the gene matches: 7. This CDR3 comprises 14 residues. Germline V lookup: CDR1 SGHNT, CDR2 YYREEE (reference sequence). The CDR3 region has the DNA TGTGCCAGCACCCCGACAGGGGCAGAAGAGACCCAGTACTTC. Its protein product is CASTPTGAEETQYF.

The count of this clone is one. The chain uses TRBV6-1 and TRBJ1-1; tentative D call: TRBD1 (5 bases). V dropped 5 bases and J dropped 3 bases, with 10 bases sitting between them. There are 13 residues in the CDR3. Germline CDR1 MNHNS, CDR2 SASEGT. For the CDR3, the DNA is TGTGCCAGCAGTCTACAGGCTTACACTGAAGCTTTCTTT. It yields the protein CASSLQAYTEAFF.

A few counts support this clone. The chain joins TRBV6-5 to TRBJ2-3, with TRBD2 matching over 11 bases. Trimming removed 4 bases from V and 6 bases from J; junction bases left unmatched: 9. There are 16 residues in the CDR3. CDR1 and CDR2 (germline): MNHEY, SVGAGI. The CDR3 loop reads CASSSLAGGSRDTQYF. CDR3 bases: TGTGCCAGCAGTTCTTTAGCGGGGGGGTCGAGGGATACGCAGTATTTT.

The chain employs TRBV5-1 and TRBJ2-1; 8 nucleotides align to TRBD2. Germline V CDR1 and CDR2: SGHRS, YFSETQ. The CDR3 totals 13 residues. The V and J ends lost 7 bases and 4 bases, in that order; junction bases with no gene match: 4. The CDR3 protein is CASGREGYNEQFF. CDR3 bases: TGCGCCAGCGGCCGGGAGGGGTACAATGAGCAGTTCTTC.

The gene calls are TRBV19 and TRBJ1-6; 7 bases are a match to TRBD1. Germline V gene sequence: CDR1 LNHDA, CDR2 SQIVND (reference sequence). V trimming: 3 bases; J trimming: 8 bases; junction bases outside the gene matches: 10. CDR3 size: 16 residues. CDR3: CASSINRGAPYSPLHF. CDR3 DNA sequence: TGTGCCAGTAGTATTAACAGGGGAGCGCCATATTCACCCCTCCACTTT.

This rearrangement joins TRBV10-3 to TRBJ1-5; D possibly corresponds to TRBD1 (5 bases). Per the germline V gene, CDR1 is ENHRY and CDR2 is SYGVKD. This CDR3 spans 14 amino acids. V lost 0 bases and J 4 bases, leaving 7 bases between the germline ends. CDR3 bases: TGTGCCATCAGTGAGTCGGGGGGAAATCAGCCCCAGCATTTT. Its protein is CAISESGGNQPQHF.